The present T cell receptor beta chain was sequenced within a study of T cell responses to AZD1222 COVID-19 vaccine. V dropped 2 bases and J dropped 0; count of bases not matched to a gene: 9. This CDR3 contains 18 residues. Germline CDR1 is MNHEY and CDR2 is SVGEGT. Pooled samples include second doses given at about 4 or 12 weeks. Some clones are missing from TCRdb's copy, which holds only in-frame ones; the method was immunoSEQ multiplex PCR. The sample yields around 130,000 clones, about nine tenths seen once. The J gene is TRBJ1-2, the V gene TRBV6-2 or TRBV6-3, with 10 bases aligning to TRBD1. The sequence was obtained from an adult who received the AZD1222 COVID-19 vaccine. The sample here was peripheral blood, taken 28 days after the second AZD1222 dose. The CDR3 nucleotides are TGTGCCAGCAGTTACCAAGGGACAGGGGATTACTCTAACTATGGCTACACCTTC. The encoded protein is CASSYQGTGDYSNYGYTF.